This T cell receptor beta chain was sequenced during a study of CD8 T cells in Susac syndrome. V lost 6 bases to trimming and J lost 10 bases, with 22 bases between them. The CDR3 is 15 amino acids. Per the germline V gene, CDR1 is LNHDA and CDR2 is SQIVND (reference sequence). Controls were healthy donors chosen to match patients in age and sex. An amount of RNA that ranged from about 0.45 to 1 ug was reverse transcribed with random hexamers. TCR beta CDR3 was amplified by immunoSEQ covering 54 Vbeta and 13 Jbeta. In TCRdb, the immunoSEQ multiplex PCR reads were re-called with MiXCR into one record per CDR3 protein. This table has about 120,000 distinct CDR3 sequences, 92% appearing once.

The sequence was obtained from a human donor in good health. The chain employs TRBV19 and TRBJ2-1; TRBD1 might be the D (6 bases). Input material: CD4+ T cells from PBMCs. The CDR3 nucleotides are TGTGCCAGTAGCTCCACCCCGGACAGTACAAGGGAGCAGTTCTTC. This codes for CASSSTPDSTREQFF.